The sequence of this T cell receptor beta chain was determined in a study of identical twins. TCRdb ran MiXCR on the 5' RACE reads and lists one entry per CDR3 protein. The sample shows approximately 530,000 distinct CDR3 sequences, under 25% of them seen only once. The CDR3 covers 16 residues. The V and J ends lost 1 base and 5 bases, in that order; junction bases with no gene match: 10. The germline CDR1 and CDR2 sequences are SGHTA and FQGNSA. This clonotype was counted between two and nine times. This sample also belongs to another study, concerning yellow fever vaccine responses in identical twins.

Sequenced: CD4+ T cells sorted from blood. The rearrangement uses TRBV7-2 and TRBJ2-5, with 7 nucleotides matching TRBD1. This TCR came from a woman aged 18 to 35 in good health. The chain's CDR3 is CASSLGDSAFGETQYF. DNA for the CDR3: TGTGCCAGCAGCTTAGGGGACAGTGCGTTTGGGGAGACCCAGTACTTC.